A selection of T cell receptor beta chains follows, all from one sample in a study of long-term antiretroviral therapy in people with HIV. TCRdb's copy holds only in-frame clones and misses some; the assay was immunoSEQ multiplex PCR. The table shows about 31,000 clones, with over 75% occurring only once. The source was unsorted PBMCs, collected 0.8 years before starting antiretroviral therapy. The source is a man between 18 and 29 years old with HIV. Each CDR3 is given with its conserved first and last residue. The D gene is left open where the match is weak. Size is omitted from some rows. Given values are once, few, many or a class for expanded clones.

NA	TRBJ2-2	TRBV29-1	NA	CSAYRKNTGELFF	TGCAGCGCCTATAGGAAGAACACCGGGGAGCTGTTTTTT
NA	TRBJ1-1	TRBV4-1	TRBD1	CASSHITGGVGNTEAFF	TGCGCCAGCAGCCATATCACAGGGGGCGTAGGGAACACTGAAGCTTTCTTT
once	TRBJ1-1	TRBV5-8	NA	CASSFSRGTEAFF	TGTGCCAGCAGCTTTTCGCGGGGCACTGAAGCTTTCTTT
NA	TRBJ1-2	TRBV4-3	NA	CASSQADRPGFGYTF	TGCGCCAGCAGCCAAGCGGATCGGCCCGGGTTTGGCTACACCTTC
NA	TRBJ1-2	TRBV7-8	NA	CASSLVATPDGYTF	TGTGCCAGCAGCTTAGTGGCCACACCGGATGGCTACACCTTC
NA	TRBJ2-5	TRBV18	NA	CASSPSDRDIYKETQYF	TGTGCCAGCTCACCATCCGATCGGGACATATACAAAGAGACCCAGTACTTC
NA	TRBJ1-5	TRBV2	NA	CASRSEDQPQHF	TGTGCCAGCCGCTCGGAGGATCAGCCCCAGCATTTT
NA	TRBJ1-1	TRBV5-4	NA	CASRSLTNLNTEAFF	TGTGCCAGCAGAAGTTTGACCAATTTGAACACTGAAGCTTTCTTT
NA	TRBJ1-1	TRBV7-6	NA	CASSRGGNTEAFF	TGTGCCAGCAGCCGAGGGGGGAACACTGAAGCTTTCTTT
NA	TRBJ2-3	TRBV5-6	NA	CASSSWDSTDTQYF	TGTGCCAGCAGTTCTTGGGACAGCACAGATACGCAGTATTTT
NA	TRBJ2-2	TRBV18	NA	CASSLGQTTGELFF	TGTGCCAGCTCGCTCGGACAGACGACCGGGGAGCTGTTTTTT
NA	TRBJ1-2	TRBV5-6	NA	CASSLPQWRGYTF	TGTGCCAGCAGCTTGCCCCAGTGGAGGGGCTACACCTTC
NA	TRBJ1-3	TRBV15	NA	CATSRGTGTGNTIYF	TGTGCCACCAGCAGAGGTACAGGGACTGGAAACACCATATATTTT
NA	TRBJ1-2	TRBV6-6	NA	CASSIGGRSGGGYTF	TGTGCCAGCAGTATTGGGGGACGGAGCGGTGGAGGCTACACCTTC
NA	TRBJ2-2	TRBV11-1	NA	CASSHHRLGANTGELFF	TGTGCCAGCAGTCATCACAGGTTGGGAGCGAACACCGGGGAGCTGTTTTTT
NA	TRBJ2-7	TRBV19	TRBD1	CASSVTTRDSEIYEQYF	TGTGCCAGTAGTGTAACGACCCGGGACAGCGAAATCTACGAGCAGTACTTC
NA	TRBJ1-2	TRBV2	NA	CASSEDGGYTF	TGTGCCAGCAGTGAGGACGGGGGCTACACCTTC
NA	TRBJ2-2	TRBV6-1	NA	CASSEEAGELFF	TGTGCCAGCAGTGAAGAGGCCGGGGAGCTGTTTTTT
medium-sized	TRBJ1-1	TRBV7-8	NA	CASRTGYTEAFF	TGTGCCAGCCGAACAGGGTACACTGAAGCTTTCTTT
few	TRBJ2-7	TRBV19	TRBD2	CASSIRTSGSRYEQYF	TGTGCCAGTAGTATACGGACTAGCGGGAGTCGGTACGAGCAGTACTTC
NA	TRBJ2-1	TRBV2	NA	CASSEARVTNNEQFF	TGTGCCAGCAGTGAAGCGCGAGTGACTAACAATGAGCAGTTCTTC
NA	TRBJ2-7	TRBV11-2	TRBD1	CASSLVAGGPPYEQYF	TGTGCCAGCAGCTTAGTGGCAGGGGGTCCCCCCTACGAGCAGTACTTC
NA	TRBJ2-2	TRBV6-1	NA	CASSVSPNTGELFF	TGTGCCAGCAGTGTAAGCCCAAACACCGGGGAGCTGTTTTTT
NA	TRBJ1-4	TRBV29-1	NA	CSVKGAVDTNEKLFF	TGCAGCGTTAAAGGGGCAGTTGATACTAATGAAAAACTGTTTTTT
NA	TRBJ1-1	TRBV6-5	TRBD1	CASSYSYRGDTEAFF	TGTGCCAGCAGTTACTCGTACAGGGGTGACACTGAAGCTTTCTTT
once	TRBJ1-4	TRBV4-1	NA	CASSHSPKGGANEKLFF	TGCGCCAGCAGCCATTCCCCCAAAGGGGGGGCTAATGAAAAACTGTTTTTT
NA	TRBJ1-1	TRBV7-2	TRBD1	CASSLDRENTEAFF	TGTGCCAGCAGCTTGGACAGGGAGAACACTGAAGCTTTCTTT
NA	TRBJ1-6	TRBV19	NA	CASETQRGGPLHF	TGTGCCAGCGAGACCCAAAGAGGGGGACCCCTCCACTTT
NA	TRBJ2-5	TRBV5-4	NA	CASSLTGAPRETQYF	TGTGCCAGCAGCTTGACCGGGGCCCCTCGAGAGACCCAGTACTTC
NA	TRBJ2-1	TRBV7-6	TRBD2	CASSLFAASGGNNEQFF	TGTGCCAGCAGCTTATTCGCGGCGAGCGGGGGAAACAATGAGCAGTTCTTC
NA	TRBJ2-2	TRBV19	NA	CASREDRNTGELFF	TGTGCCAGTAGGGAGGACAGAAACACCGGGGAGCTGTTTTTT
NA	TRBJ2-1	TRBV5-4	NA	CASSLGGPNEQFF	TGTGCCAGCAGCTTAGGAGGGCCCAATGAGCAGTTCTTC
NA	TRBJ2-1	TRBV10-3	TRBD1	CAINTGPGQSSYNEQFF	TGTGCCATCAATACCGGACCGGGACAGAGCTCCTACAATGAGCAGTTCTTC
medium-sized	TRBJ2-7	TRBV27	NA	CASASHESGSSYEQYF	TGTGCCAGCGCCTCCCACGAATCCGGGAGCTCCTACGAGCAGTACTTC
NA	TRBJ2-5	TRBV10-2	TRBD2	CASSESGKQKVETQYF	TGCGCCAGCAGTGAAAGCGGGAAACAGAAAGTGGAGACCCAGTACTTC
NA	TRBJ2-5	TRBV27	TRBD2	CASSLAGGGETQYF	TGTGCCAGCAGTTTGGCGGGGGGCGGGGAGACCCAGTACTTC
NA	TRBJ2-3	TRBV4-2	NA	CASSQGTGRRDTDTQYF	TGTGCCAGCAGCCAAGGGACCGGGAGAAGGGACACAGATACGCAGTATTTT
NA	TRBJ2-7	TRBV18	NA	CASSPKQGGSYEQYF	TGTGCCAGCTCACCAAAACAGGGTGGGTCCTACGAGCAGTACTTC
NA	TRBJ1-4	TRBV4-1	TRBD1	CASSQPVSGGQGEKLFF	TGCGCCAGCAGCCAACCAGTATCAGGGGGGCAGGGAGAAAAACTGTTTTTT
NA	TRBJ1-1	TRBV21-1	NA	CASSKGPQTEAFF	TGTGCCAGCAGCAAAGGACCACAGACAGAAGCTTTCTTT
NA	TRBJ2-1	TRBV4-1	NA	CASSQPQRRVGEQFF	TGCGCCAGCAGCCAACCCCAGCGCCGGGTTGGTGAGCAGTTCTTC
NA	TRBJ2-7	TRBV7-6	NA	CASSLGAGGSYEQYF	TGTGCCAGCAGCTTAGGGGCAGGGGGGTCCTACGAGCAGTACTTC
few	TRBJ2-4	TRBV6-1	NA	CASSVGLAKNIQYF	TGTGCCAGCAGTGTAGGCTTGGCCAAAAACATTCAGTACTTC
NA	TRBJ2-2	TRBV9	NA	CASSVATRLAGELFF	TGTGCCAGCAGCGTAGCTACAAGGTTGGCTGGGGAGCTGTTTTTT
NA	TRBJ1-3	TRBV9	NA	CASSPRGGPSGNTIYF	TGTGCCAGCAGCCCTCGGGGGGGCCCCTCTGGAAACACCATATATTTT
NA	TRBJ2-2	TRBV9	NA	CASSGGSGGAIGELFF	TGTGCCAGCAGCGGGGGTAGTGGGGGGGCTATCGGGGAGCTGTTTTTT
NA	TRBJ1-4	TRBV7-2	NA	CASSFGQGTPNEKLFF	TGTGCCAGCAGCTTTGGGCAGGGTACTCCTAATGAAAAACTGTTTTTT
NA	TRBJ2-1	TRBV7-8	NA	CASSATLTEKYNEQFF	TGTGCCAGCAGCGCCACCCTGACGGAGAAATACAATGAGCAGTTCTTC
NA	TRBJ2-3	TRBV28	NA	CASSLTSTDTQYF	TGTGCCAGCAGTTTAACTAGCACAGATACGCAGTATTTT
NA	TRBJ2-1	TRBV19	NA	CASSIPRSRGGTNEQFF	TGTGCCAGTAGTATCCCCCGATCAAGGGGGGGAACTAATGAGCAGTTCTTC